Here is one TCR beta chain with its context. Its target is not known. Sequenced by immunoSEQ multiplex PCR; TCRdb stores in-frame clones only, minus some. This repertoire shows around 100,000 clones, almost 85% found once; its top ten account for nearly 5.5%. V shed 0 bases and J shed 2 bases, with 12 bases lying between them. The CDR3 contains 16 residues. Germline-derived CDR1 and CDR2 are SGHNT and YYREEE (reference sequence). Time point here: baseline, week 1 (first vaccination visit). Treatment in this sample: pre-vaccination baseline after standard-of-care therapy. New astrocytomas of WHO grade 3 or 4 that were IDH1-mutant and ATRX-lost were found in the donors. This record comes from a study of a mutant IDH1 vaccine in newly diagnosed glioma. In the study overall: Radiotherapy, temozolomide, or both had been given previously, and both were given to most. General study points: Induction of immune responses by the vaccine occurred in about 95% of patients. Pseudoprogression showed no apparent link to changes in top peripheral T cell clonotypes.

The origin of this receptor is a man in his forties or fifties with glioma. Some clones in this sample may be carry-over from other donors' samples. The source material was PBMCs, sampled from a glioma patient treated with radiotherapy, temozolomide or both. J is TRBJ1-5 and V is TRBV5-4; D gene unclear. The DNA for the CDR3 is TGTGCCAGCAGCTTGGGAGGGCAGCAAGGCAATCAGCCCCAGCATTTT. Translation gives CASSLGGQQGNQPQHF.